The rows below give T cell receptor beta chains drawn from one sample of a study of T cell repertoires in cytomegalovirus infection. TCRdb recomputed calls from the reads with MiXCR, one row per CDR3 protein. Of 300,000 to 400,000 distinct CDR3 sequences listed, roughly 18% are singletons. The sample consisted of PBMCs. The receptors stem from a human donor in good health (CMV status not recorded). Some clones in this sample may be carry-over from other donors' samples. The CDR3 runs from the conserved cysteine through the conserved F or W. A D gene is named only where the DNA matches it firmly. Size values are once, few and many counts, or a class for expanded clones, and some rows have none.

cdr3_nt	cdr3_aa	cdr3_length	clone_size	v_call	j_call	d_call
TGTGCCAGCTCACCGATAGCGGGGGATGAGCAGTTCTTC	CASSPIAGDEQFF	13	few	TRBV18	TRBJ2-1	TRBD2
TGCGCCAGCAGCCCCGAGCTGAGCGGGAGATTCAATGAGCAGTTCTTC	CASSPELSGRFNEQFF	16	-	TRBV5-1	TRBJ2-1	TRBD2
TGCAGTGCTTTGACAGGGGGCTCCTACGAGCAGTACTTC	CSALTGGSYEQYF	13	-	TRBV20-1	TRBJ2-7	TRBD1
TGTGCCAGCAGCCAAACGCCGGGACTAGCGGGAGTCGGGTCCTACAATGAGCAGTTCTTC	CASSQTPGLAGVGSYNEQFF	20	-	TRBV14	TRBJ2-1	TRBD2
TGTGCCAGCAGCTTAAATCCGGGGCCCCAAGAGACCCAGTACTTC	CASSLNPGPQETQYF	15	few	TRBV7-7	TRBJ2-5	-
TGTGCCAGCAGCCTGACAGGGGGCAACTACGAGCAGTACTTC	CASSLTGGNYEQYF	14	-	TRBV28	TRBJ2-7	TRBD1
TGTGCCAGCAGCTTGCAGCAGGGAGGCGAAAAACTGTTTTTT	CASSLQQGGEKLFF	14	many	TRBV12-3/TRBV12-4	TRBJ1-4	-
TGTGCCACCAGCAGAGATCTGGGAGAAGCTTTCTTT	CATSRDLGEAFF	12	-	TRBV15	TRBJ1-1	-
TGTGCCAGCAGCTTAGAGGGTGAGGAAGCTTTCTTT	CASSLEGEEAFF	12	few	TRBV11-2	TRBJ1-1	-
TGTGCCAGCAGTACAGGGGATTATGGCTACACCTTC	CASSTGDYGYTF	12	-	TRBV6-5	TRBJ1-2	TRBD1
TGTGCCAGCAGCGGCCGGGACAGGTACGAGCAGTACTTC	CASSGRDRYEQYF	13	many	TRBV5-6	TRBJ2-7	TRBD1
TGCAGTGCAAGGGCGGGATTCGACAATGAGCAGTTCTTC	CSARAGFDNEQFF	13	few	TRBV20-1	TRBJ2-1	-
TGTGCCAGCACCATCCAAGGAATGGGGACAGGGGGTTGGGATACGCAGTATTTT	CASTIQGMGTGGWDTQYF	18	many	TRBV11-2	TRBJ2-3	TRBD1
TGTGCCAGCACTGTTAGGGCAGGTGGCGAGCAGTACTTC	CASTVRAGGEQYF	13	-	TRBV7-2	TRBJ2-7	-
TGTGCCAGCAGCTTAACGACAGGGAGGCAGTACTTC	CASSLTTGRQYF	12	-	TRBV7-2	TRBJ2-7	TRBD1
TGTGCCAGCAGCCAAACGGGACAGGGGCTCTATGGCTACACCTTC	CASSQTGQGLYGYTF	15	many	TRBV7-8	TRBJ1-2	TRBD1
TGTGCCAGCAGCTCGGAGTGGGATTCCTACGAGCAGTACTTC	CASSSEWDSYEQYF	14	many	TRBV7-2	TRBJ2-7	-
TGTGCCAGCTCCCTAAGACGAACAGATTACAATGAGCAGTTCTTC	CASSLRRTDYNEQFF	15	once	TRBV18	TRBJ2-1	-
TGTACCAGCAGTTTGGGACAGAGCTACGAGCAGTACTTC	CTSSLGQSYEQYF	13	-	TRBV12-3/TRBV12-4	TRBJ2-7	TRBD1
TGCGCCAGCAGCTTGGGGGGACAGGTCGGAAACACCGGGGAGCTGTTTTTT	CASSLGGQVGNTGELFF	17	-	TRBV5-1	TRBJ2-2	TRBD1
TGTGCCAGCAGCCACTTCTACCCGGTGAACACTGAAGCTTTCTTT	CASSHFYPVNTEAFF	15	-	TRBV6-6	TRBJ1-1	-
TGTGCCAGCAGCTTGACAAACGATCAGCCCCAGCATTTT	CASSLTNDQPQHF	13	-	TRBV7-2	TRBJ1-5	-
TGTGCCAGCGGTTCAGTGAGAGGAAACATTCAGTACTTC	CASGSVRGNIQYF	13	few	TRBV7-2	TRBJ2-4	-
TGCGCCAGCAGCCTGCCGGGACGTACACCTTATGGCTACACCTTC	CASSLPGRTPYGYTF	15	-	TRBV4-1	TRBJ1-2	-
TGTGCCAGCAGCTCCTTTTCCAGGCAGAACTCTGGAAACACCATATATTTT	CASSSFSRQNSGNTIYF	17	-	TRBV7-2	TRBJ1-3	-
TGCAGTGCTCCTCACGATGGAGCTGAAGCTTTCTTT	CSAPHDGAEAFF	12	few	TRBV20-1	TRBJ1-1	-
TGTGCCAGCAGTCGAAACAGGGTGTGGCCCTACGAGCAGTACTTC	CASSRNRVWPYEQYF	15	many	TRBV12-3/TRBV12-4	TRBJ2-7	-
TGTGCCAGCAGCGTCGGGGCGGTGAACACTGAAGCTTTCTTT	CASSVGAVNTEAFF	14	few	TRBV9	TRBJ1-1	-
TGTGCCAGCAGTTTTCAAAGGGAGACCCAGTACTTC	CASSFQRETQYF	12	many	TRBV7-4	TRBJ2-5	-
TGCAGTGCTGGGGGACTCGGGAGGGGGGAGCTGTTTTTT	CSAGGLGRGELFF	13	once	TRBV20-1	TRBJ2-2	TRBD2
TGTGCCAGCAGTGACGCCGGGACAGGCGCTAATGAAAAACTGTTTTTT	CASSDAGTGANEKLFF	16	few	TRBV28	TRBJ1-4	TRBD1
TGCAGCGTTGGGGGGCCTCCCAATGAGCAGTTCTTC	CSVGGPPNEQFF	12	-	TRBV29-1	TRBJ2-1	-
TGTGCCTGGACTCGCGGGACAGGGGCTACCACCGGGGAGCTGTTTTTT	CAWTRGTGATTGELFF	16	-	TRBV30	TRBJ2-2	TRBD1
TGTGCCAGCAGACTGGGGACAGCCGATAACTATGGCTACACCTTC	CASRLGTADNYGYTF	15	-	TRBV6-5	TRBJ1-2	TRBD1
TGTGCCAGCAGTTACCCGACCGGGGGGTACAATGAGCAGTTCTTC	CASSYPTGGYNEQFF	15	-	TRBV6-2/TRBV6-3	TRBJ2-1	TRBD2
TGTGCCAGCAGTGAAGGGGGACACAACACTGAAGCTTTCTTT	CASSEGGHNTEAFF	14	many	TRBV6-1	TRBJ1-1	-
TGTGCCAGCAACCTCCTCCATTCCTACAATGAGCAGTTCTTC	CASNLLHSYNEQFF	14	few	TRBV2	TRBJ2-1	-
TGCAGTGCTAGAGGGACGCACTCCACAGATACGCAGTATTTT	CSARGTHSTDTQYF	14	-	TRBV20-1	TRBJ2-3	-
TGTGCCAGCAGCGCACCCGGCACAGATACGCAGTATTTT	CASSAPGTDTQYF	13	-	TRBV5-4	TRBJ2-3	-
TGCAGTGCAACCGCTAGGGACAGGGTGGTTAATGAGCAGTTCTTC	CSATARDRVVNEQFF	15	few	TRBV20-1	TRBJ2-1	TRBD1
TGTGCCAGCAGTGCCACAGTGGGGGTTGGAAACACCATATATTTT	CASSATVGVGNTIYF	15	few	TRBV2	TRBJ1-3	-
TGTGCCAGCAGCTTAGCGCTAAGGGGCCCCTACGAGCAGTACTTC	CASSLALRGPYEQYF	15	-	TRBV7-2	TRBJ2-7	-
TGTGGGGGGCAGACTAGCGGGAGGTACCACTCCTACGAGCAGTACTTC	CGGQTSGRYHSYEQYF	16	few	TRBV12-3/TRBV12-4	TRBJ2-7	TRBD2
TGTGCCAGCAGCTTGGGGGCTTTGTCACCCCTCCACTTT	CASSLGALSPLHF	13	many	TRBV7-9	TRBJ1-6	-
TGTGCCAGCAGCCCACCGGGAGGAACCTACGAGCAGTACTTC	CASSPPGGTYEQYF	14	medium-sized	TRBV7-2	TRBJ2-7	TRBD2
TGCAGTGCTAGGCTAGCGGGCCTCTACGAGCAGTACTTC	CSARLAGLYEQYF	13	few	TRBV20-1	TRBJ2-7	TRBD2
TGTGCCAGCACCGTTACCGGGGAGCTGTTTTTT	CASTVTGELFF	11	few	TRBV5-5	TRBJ2-2	-
TGTGCCAGCAGCATAACAGCAACTAATGAAAAACTGTTTTTT	CASSITATNEKLFF	14	many	TRBV7-2	TRBJ1-4	-
TGTGCCAGCAGCTTTGCAGGGGAGGGAACTGAAGCTTTCTTT	CASSFAGEGTEAFF	14	many	TRBV7-6	TRBJ1-1	-